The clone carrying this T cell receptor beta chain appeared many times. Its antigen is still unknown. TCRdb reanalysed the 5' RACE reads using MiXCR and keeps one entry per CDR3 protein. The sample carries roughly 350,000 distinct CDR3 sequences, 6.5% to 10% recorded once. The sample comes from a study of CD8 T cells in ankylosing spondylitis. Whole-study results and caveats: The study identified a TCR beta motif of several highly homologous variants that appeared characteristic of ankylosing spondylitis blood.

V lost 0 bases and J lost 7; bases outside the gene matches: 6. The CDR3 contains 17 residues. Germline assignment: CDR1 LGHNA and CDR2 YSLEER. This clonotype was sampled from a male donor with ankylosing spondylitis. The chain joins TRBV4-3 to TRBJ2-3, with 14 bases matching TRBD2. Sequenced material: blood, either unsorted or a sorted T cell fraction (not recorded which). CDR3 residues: CASSQDGTSGSVNTQYF. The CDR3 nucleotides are TGCGCCAGCAGCCAAGACGGGACTAGCGGGAGCGTGAATACGCAGTATTTT.